The present TCR beta chain was sequenced within a study of response to subunit inactivated influenza vaccine. TCRdb reanalysed the RT-PCR reads using MiXCR and keeps one entry per CDR3 protein. The sample yields about 650,000 distinct CDR3 sequences, 15% to 19% seen once. Trimming removed 6 bases from V and 5 bases from J, with 14 bases in between. Germline V gene sequence: CDR1 KGHSH, CDR2 LQKENI. This CDR3 has 14 amino acids. This TCR was recovered from a man aged 45-65 years who received an inactivated influenza vaccine. The chain joins TRBV18 to TRBJ1-3; no reliable D call. Sequences were derived from PBMCs from blood, sampled 11 to 12 days after vaccination. CDR3 loop: CASSLGRARNTIYF. The DNA of the CDR3 is TGTGCCAGCTCCCTCGGGAGGGCCAGAAACACCATATATTTT.